The rows below give T cell receptor beta chains drawn from one sample of a study of T-cell reconstitution after alpha-beta-depleted transplantation in children. TCRdb reprocessed the PCR reads via MiXCR and lists one record per CDR3 protein. The sample comprises more than 85,000 distinct CDR3 sequences, about 7.5% of which are singletons, and less than 20% rests with the top ten. The source was PBMCs, collected before TCRalphabeta/CD19-depleted stem cell transplant. The receptors were gathered from a boy younger than 10 with acute lymphoblastic leukemia, due to receive a stem cell transplant. Both conserved end residues are trimmed from each CDR3. A D gene is named only where the DNA matches it firmly.

d_call,v_call,cdr3_aa
TRBD2,TRBV6-5,ASSLTSLSLDEQF
-,TRBV5-1,ASSRDPGEQF
TRBD1,TRBV10-3,AISDPDRGYEQY
TRBD1,TRBV20-1,SASGTAGGPSRNIQY
-,TRBV9,ASSVEVGGYT
-,TRBV6-2/TRBV6-3,ASTRTEVTYEQY
-,TRBV12-3/TRBV12-4,ASSLTGGSVRHYEQY
-,TRBV20-1,SVVGQPTDTQY
TRBD1,TRBV12-3/TRBV12-4,ASSLTGDTDTQY
TRBD1,TRBV5-8,ASIKGTGSNQPQH
TRBD2,TRBV7-2,ASSLASVAGASYNEQF
-,TRBV12-3/TRBV12-4,ASGPGTPYQETQY
TRBD1,TRBV4-1,ASSPRTGVNTEAF
TRBD1,TRBV5-6,ASSFGTGGEELF
-,TRBV20-1,SVRAPRGAF
TRBD2,TRBV6-2/TRBV6-3,ASSRVAGTGTSGGALDTQY
-,TRBV27,ASYSGGAGNTEAF
-,TRBV7-2,ASSRNPKAKNIQY
-,TRBV5-4,ASSLGQAAF
TRBD1,TRBV28,ASSLTGMSDGYT
-,TRBV6-1,ASSVNRGSTEAF
TRBD1,TRBV5-1,ATSSDRPGTEAF
-,TRBV3-1,TSCFRGWASEYTGELF
-,TRBV6-1,ASSQGGVSGNTIY
-,TRBV3-1,ASSQGQQTNYGYT
TRBD2,TRBV9,ASSVGISSSGVTWYNEQF
-,TRBV7-2,ASSPSQARSGYT
TRBD2,TRBV7-8,ASSLLAGGPGTQY
-,TRBV6-1,ASSPVRTGELF
-,TRBV27,ASSSQTFPNYGYT
-,TRBV9,ASSVITGELF
-,TRBV3-1,ASSQSASNTEAF
-,TRBV18,ASSRTGDEQY
-,TRBV6-2/TRBV6-3,ARTGTVNTEAF
TRBD1,TRBV11-1,ASSLIRTGGYT
-,TRBV29-1,SVDQGSN
-,TRBV5-4,ASSLDQRNTIY
TRBD1,TRBV11-1,ASSLDRRNFYEQY
-,TRBV20-1,SPQGLYNEQF
-,TRBV11-2,ASSFRRGAGRKSWDTQY
-,TRBV18,ASSPQGGVLT
-,TRBV4-1,ASSQEALGEAYEQY
TRBD2,TRBV10-3,AISGTSGGGNTQY
TRBD1,TRBV12-3/TRBV12-4,ASSPKGQVLYNEQF
-,TRBV12-3/TRBV12-4,ASSLGGLGTDTQY
TRBD2,TRBV11-2,ASSLVSSGGADTQY